This entry concerns a single T cell receptor (beta chain). Its specificity is not known. These data are taken from a study of untreated major depressive disorder. Overall study results and limits: Depressed patients' CD4+ T cells carried increased TRBV05-01 (Vbeta 5.1) usage versus control CD4+ T cells.

Germline V lookup: CDR1 MDHEN, CDR2 SYDVKM. This CDR3 is built from 13 residues. V dropped 7 bases and J dropped 6; count of bases not matched to a gene: 7. Profiling relied on immunoSEQ multiplex PCR, and the TCRdb table lists in-frame clones only, not all of them. Among roughly 14,000 clones listed, 85% to 95% were seen once. Sequencing was carried out using CD4+ T cells from PBMCs. This sequence joins TRBV28 and TRBJ2-7; 9 bases align to TRBD1. The receptor was derived from a man younger than 45 with major depressive disorder. This CDR3 is CASNDRGISEQYF. The CDR3 DNA sequence: TGTGCCAGCAATGACAGGGGGATTAGCGAGCAGTACTTC.